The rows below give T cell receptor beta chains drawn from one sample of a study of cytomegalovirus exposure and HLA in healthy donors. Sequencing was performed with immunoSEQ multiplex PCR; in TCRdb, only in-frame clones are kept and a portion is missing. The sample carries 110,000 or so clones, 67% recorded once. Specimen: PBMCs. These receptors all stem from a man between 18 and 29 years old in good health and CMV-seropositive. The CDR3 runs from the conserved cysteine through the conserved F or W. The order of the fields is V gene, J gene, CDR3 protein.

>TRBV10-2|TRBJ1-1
CASSEFVRGFDTEAFF
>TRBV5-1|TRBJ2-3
CASRGAGGPSSTDTQYF
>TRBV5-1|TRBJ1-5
CASSLEAGEQPQHF
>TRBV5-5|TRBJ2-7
CASSLWKGAAGDTYEQYF
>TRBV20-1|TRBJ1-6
CSAKGNSPLHF
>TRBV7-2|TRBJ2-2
CASSLNPGQGELFF
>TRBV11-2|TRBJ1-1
CASSPRVFPPEAFF
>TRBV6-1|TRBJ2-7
CAGRGQGTYEQYF
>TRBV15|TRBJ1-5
CATSRVKIHGGRNNQPQHF
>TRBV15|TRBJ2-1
CATSISYNEQFF
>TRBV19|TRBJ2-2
CASSEARGAGELFF
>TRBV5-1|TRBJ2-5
CASSPSPSGGAQTQYF
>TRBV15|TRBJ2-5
CATSRDRRDRLQETQYF
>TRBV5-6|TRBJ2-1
CASSPVGGGRYNEQFF
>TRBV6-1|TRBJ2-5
CASSLAGGAGGQYF
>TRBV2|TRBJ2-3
CATQPGVLSTDTQYF
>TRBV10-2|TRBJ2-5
CASSEGSGGRVETQYF
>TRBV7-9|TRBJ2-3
CASSFLASGGYTDTQYF
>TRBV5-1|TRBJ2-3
CASSFTGVNTDTQYF
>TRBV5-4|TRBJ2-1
CASSFSGGGYNEQFF
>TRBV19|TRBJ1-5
CATRALGTGTYSNQPQHF
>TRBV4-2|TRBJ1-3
CASEKSPGSGNTIYF
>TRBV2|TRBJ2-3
CASSPQASTDTQYF
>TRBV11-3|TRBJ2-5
CASSTTSGGTQYF
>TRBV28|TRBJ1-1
CASSFMGGTEAFF
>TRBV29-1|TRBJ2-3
CSVGVLESTDTQYF
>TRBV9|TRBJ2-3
CASSITSGGTDTQYF
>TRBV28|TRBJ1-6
CASSPLQGNSPLHF
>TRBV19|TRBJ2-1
CASSPGDRGYNEQFF